The sequence of this TCR beta chain was determined in a study of blood T cell repertoires in COVID-19. Study background: Material from acute and convalescent COVID-19 was sourced from the United States, Italy and Spain.

Trimming pared 0 bases from V and 1 base from J, leaving 7 bases between. This CDR3 region has 16 residues. Germline V CDR1 and CDR2: LGHDT, YNNKEL (reference sequence). As originally analysed: Estimation of nucleated cell counts relied on the amplification of reference gene primers. Sequenced by immunoSEQ multiplex PCR; TCRdb stores in-frame clones only, minus some. V and J calls and clone size are those listed in that table; D and trimming were worked out from the DNA. This table has a few hundred thousand clones, about 86% appearing once. Assignments of participants to cohorts depended upon their own reported clinical history.

The origin of this receptor is a woman aged 45-60 years who had recovered from COVID-19. The chain links TRBV3-1 (or the pseudogene TRBV3-2) to TRBJ2-6, with D tentatively TRBD2 (5 bases). What was sequenced was PBMCs or T cells enriched from blood (not recorded which). As DNA, the CDR3 is TGTGCCAGCAGCCAAGATCGAGGGTCTGGGGCCAACGTCCTGACTTTC. Its protein is CASSQDRGSGANVLTF.